This T cell receptor beta chain was found in a study of TIL therapy for anti-PD-1-resistant metastatic lung cancer. Whole-study context: Median tumor mutation burden was 1.5 mutations per megabase.

The libraries were made with immunoSEQ v3. Survey-level samples got approximately 1.8 million read pairs; deep-level samples got about 4.5-6.5 million. Sequencing was performed with immunoSEQ multiplex PCR; in TCRdb, only in-frame clones are kept and a portion is missing. The data show about 50,000 clones, 55% to 75% seen once. Time point in this sample: pre-treatment sample, taken before nivolumab and TIL therapy. The tumor samples were excised metastases, mostly pleural nodules or supraclavicular lymph nodes. Patients were adults with stage 4 NSCLC. The source of this sequence is a person between 25 and 79 years old with non-small cell lung cancer. The sample in question was tumor tissue, obtained at baseline.

CDR3 in DNA: TGTGCCAGCAGTTACTCGTCAGGTTCGGGCGAGCAGTACTTC. Translation gives CASSYSSGSGEQYF. The V call is TRBV6-5, the J call TRBJ2-7; D is unclear. CDR3 length: 14 residues. With 0 bases removed from V and 6 bases from J, the gap between germline ends came to 12 bases. The germline CDR1 and CDR2 sequences are MNHEY and SVGAGI.